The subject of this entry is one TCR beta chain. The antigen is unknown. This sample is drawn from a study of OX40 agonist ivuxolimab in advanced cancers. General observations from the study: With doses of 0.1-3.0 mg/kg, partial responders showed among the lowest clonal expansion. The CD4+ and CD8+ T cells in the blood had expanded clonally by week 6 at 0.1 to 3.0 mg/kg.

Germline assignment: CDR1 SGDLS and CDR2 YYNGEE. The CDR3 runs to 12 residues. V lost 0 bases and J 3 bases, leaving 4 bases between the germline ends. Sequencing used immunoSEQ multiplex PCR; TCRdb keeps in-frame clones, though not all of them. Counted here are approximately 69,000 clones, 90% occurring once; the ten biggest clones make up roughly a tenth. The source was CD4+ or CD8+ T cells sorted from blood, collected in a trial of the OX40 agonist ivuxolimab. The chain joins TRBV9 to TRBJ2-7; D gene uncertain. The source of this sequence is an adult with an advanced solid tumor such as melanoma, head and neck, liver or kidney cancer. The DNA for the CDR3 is TGTGCCAGCAGCGTAGAGGGCTACGAGCAGTACTTC. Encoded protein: CASSVEGYEQYF. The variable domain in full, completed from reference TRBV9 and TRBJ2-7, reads DSGVTQTPKHLITATGQRVTLRCSPRSGDLSVYWYQQSLDQGLQFLIQYYNGEERAKGNILERFSAQQFPDLHSELNLSSLELGDSALYFCASSVEGYEQYFGPGTRLTVT.